This T cell receptor beta chain emerged from a study of shared T cell receptors in the human thymus. Sequencing was performed with immunoSEQ multiplex PCR; in TCRdb, only in-frame clones are kept and a portion is missing. The data show hundreds of thousands of clones, about 80% seen once. Germline CDR1 reads MDHEN; CDR2 reads SYDVKM. This CDR3 is built from 18 residues. Losses at the gene ends were 6 bases for V and 0 bases for J; bases not matched to a gene: 7. The same sample was also used in a study of human thymus T cells. As reported in that work: The sample donors, healthy Finnish infants, were having corrective surgery for congenital heart defects. It was from resections taken during corrective heart surgery that the thymus tissue came. V and J gene usage appeared biased in thymic and blood repertoires. Highly overlapping thymic repertoires in unrelated individuals were reported by related research.

Sequenced input: thymocytes. This rearrangement joins TRBV28 to TRBJ2-6, with 11 bases that match TRBD1. The TCR comes from a boy younger than two with a congenital heart defect. As DNA, the CDR3 is TGTGCCAGCAGACAACCCGGGACAGGGGGCTCTGGGGCCAACGTCCTGACTTTC. Its protein product is CASRQPGTGGSGANVLTF.